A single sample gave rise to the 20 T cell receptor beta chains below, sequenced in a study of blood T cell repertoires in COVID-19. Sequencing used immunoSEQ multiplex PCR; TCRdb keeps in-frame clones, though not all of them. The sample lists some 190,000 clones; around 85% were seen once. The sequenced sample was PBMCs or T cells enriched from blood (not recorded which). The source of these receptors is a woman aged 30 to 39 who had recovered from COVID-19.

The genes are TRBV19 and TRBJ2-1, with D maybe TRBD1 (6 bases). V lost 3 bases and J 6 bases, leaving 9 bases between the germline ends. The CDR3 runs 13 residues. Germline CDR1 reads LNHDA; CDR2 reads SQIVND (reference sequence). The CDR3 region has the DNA TGTGCCAGTAGTATCATACAGGGCAATGAGCAGTTCTTC. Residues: CASSIIQGNEQFF.

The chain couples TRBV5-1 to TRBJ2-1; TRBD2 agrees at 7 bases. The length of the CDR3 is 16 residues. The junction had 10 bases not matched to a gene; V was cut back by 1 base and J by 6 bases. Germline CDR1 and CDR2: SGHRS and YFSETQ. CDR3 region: CASSLPRLAGSNEQFF. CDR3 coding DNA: TGCGCCAGCAGCTTGCCACGACTAGCTGGTAGCAATGAGCAGTTCTTC.

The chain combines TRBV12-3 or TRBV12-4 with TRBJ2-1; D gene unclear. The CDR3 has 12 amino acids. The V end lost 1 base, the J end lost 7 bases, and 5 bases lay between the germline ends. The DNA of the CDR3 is TGTGCCAGCAGTTTAGAGAGTAATGAGCAGTTCTTC. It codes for CASSLESNEQFF.

CDR3 protein: CASSLRVAGITDTQYF. CDR3 in DNA: TGTGCCAGCAGCTTGAGGGTAGCGGGTATCACAGATACGCAGTATTTT. V is TRBV5-6 and J is TRBJ2-3; the match to TRBD2 covers 7 bases. Germline V gives CDR1 SGHDT, CDR2 YYEEEE. V lost 1 base and J lost 2; bases outside the gene matches: 7. The CDR3 is 16 amino acids. Using reference TRBV5-6 and TRBJ2-3 for the parts outside the CDR3, the full variable domain is DAGVTQSPTHLIKTRGQQVTLRCSPKSGHDTVSWYQQALGQGPQFIFQYYEEEERQRGNFPDRFSGHQFPNYSSELNVNALLLGDSALYLCASSLRVAGITDTQYFGPGTRLTVL.

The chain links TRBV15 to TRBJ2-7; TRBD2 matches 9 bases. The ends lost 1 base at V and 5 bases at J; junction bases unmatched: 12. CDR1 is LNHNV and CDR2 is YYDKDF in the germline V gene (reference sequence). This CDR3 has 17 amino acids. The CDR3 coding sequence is TGTGCCACCAGCAGAGGTCTTGCGGGAGGGCCAGTGGACGAGCAGTACTTC. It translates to CATSRGLAGGPVDEQYF.

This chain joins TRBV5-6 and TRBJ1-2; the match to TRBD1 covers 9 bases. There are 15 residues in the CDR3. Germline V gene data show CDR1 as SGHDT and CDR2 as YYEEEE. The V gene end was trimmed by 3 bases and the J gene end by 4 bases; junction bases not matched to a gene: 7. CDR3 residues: CASSSPGQGVYGYTF. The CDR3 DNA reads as TGTGCCAGCAGCTCACCGGGACAGGGTGTCTATGGCTACACCTTC. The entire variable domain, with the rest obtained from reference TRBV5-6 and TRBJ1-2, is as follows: DAGVTQSPTHLIKTRGQQVTLRCSPKSGHDTVSWYQQALGQGPQFIFQYYEEEERQRGNFPDRFSGHQFPNYSSELNVNALLLGDSALYLCASSSPGQGVYGYTFGSGTRLTVV.

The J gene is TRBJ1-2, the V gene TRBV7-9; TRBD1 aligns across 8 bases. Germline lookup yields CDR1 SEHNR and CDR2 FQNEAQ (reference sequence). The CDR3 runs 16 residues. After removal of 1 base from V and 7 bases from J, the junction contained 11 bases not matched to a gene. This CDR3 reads CASSLGQGAARSGYTF. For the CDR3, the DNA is TGTGCCAGCAGCTTAGGTCAGGGGGCAGCTAGGAGTGGCTACACCTTC.

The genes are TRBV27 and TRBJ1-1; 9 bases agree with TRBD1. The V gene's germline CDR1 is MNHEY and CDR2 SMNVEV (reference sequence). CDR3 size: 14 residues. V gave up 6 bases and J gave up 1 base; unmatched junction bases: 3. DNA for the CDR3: TGTGCCAGCAGACCGGGACAGGGGAACACTGAAGCTTTCTTT. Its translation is CASRPGQGNTEAFF.

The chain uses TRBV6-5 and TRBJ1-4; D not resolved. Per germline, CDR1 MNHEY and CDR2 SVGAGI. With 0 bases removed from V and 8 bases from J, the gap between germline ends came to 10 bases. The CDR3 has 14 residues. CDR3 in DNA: TGTGCCAGCAGTTACTCGATGAGTAAAGAAAAACTGTTTTTT. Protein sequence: CASSYSMSKEKLFF.

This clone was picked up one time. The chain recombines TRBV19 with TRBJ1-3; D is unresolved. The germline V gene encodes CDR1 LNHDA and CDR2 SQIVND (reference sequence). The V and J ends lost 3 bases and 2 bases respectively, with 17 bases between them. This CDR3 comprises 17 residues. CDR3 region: CASSIDRVGGAGNTIYF. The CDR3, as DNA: TGTGCCAGTAGTATTGACCGGGTTGGAGGAGCTGGAAACACCATATATTTT.

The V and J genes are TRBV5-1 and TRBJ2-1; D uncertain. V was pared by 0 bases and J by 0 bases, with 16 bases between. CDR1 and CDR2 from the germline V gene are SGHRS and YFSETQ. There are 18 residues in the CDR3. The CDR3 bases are TGCGCCAGCAGCTTGGCCCGTCCCGGTTCGAGCTCCTACAATGAGCAGTTCTTC. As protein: CASSLARPGSSSYNEQFF.

CDR3 sequence reads: CSASLPGLAGLRALYNEQFF. CDR3 sequence (DNA): TGCAGTGCTAGTTTACCGGGACTAGCGGGACTAAGGGCCCTTTACAATGAGCAGTTCTTC. This chain links TRBV20-1 with TRBJ2-1, with 13 bases identical to TRBD2. V trimming: 3 bases; J trimming: 4 bases; junction bases outside the gene matches: 18. CDR1 and CDR2 (germline): DFQATT, SNEGSKA (reference sequence). CDR3 size: 20 residues.

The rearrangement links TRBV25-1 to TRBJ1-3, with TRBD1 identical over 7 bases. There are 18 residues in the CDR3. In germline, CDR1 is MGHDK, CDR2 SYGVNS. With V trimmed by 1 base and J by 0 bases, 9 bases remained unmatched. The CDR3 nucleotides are TGTGCCAGCAGTGAATTAACGTCCCGGGACAGCTCTGGAAACACCATATATTTT. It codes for CASSELTSRDSSGNTIYF.

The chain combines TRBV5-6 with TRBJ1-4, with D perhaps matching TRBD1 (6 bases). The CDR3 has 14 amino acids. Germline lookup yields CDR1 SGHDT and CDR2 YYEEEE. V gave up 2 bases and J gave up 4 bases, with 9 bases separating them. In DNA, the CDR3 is TGTGCCAGCAGCTTCATGGACAGTAATGAAAAACTGTTTTTT. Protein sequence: CASSFMDSNEKLFF.

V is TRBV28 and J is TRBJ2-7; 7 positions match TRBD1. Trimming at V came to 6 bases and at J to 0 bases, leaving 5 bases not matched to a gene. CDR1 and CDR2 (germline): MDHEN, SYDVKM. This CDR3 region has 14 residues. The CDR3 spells CASRPGTVSYEQYV. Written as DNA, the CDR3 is TGTGCCAGCAGGCCCGGGACAGTCTCCTACGAGCAGTACGTC.

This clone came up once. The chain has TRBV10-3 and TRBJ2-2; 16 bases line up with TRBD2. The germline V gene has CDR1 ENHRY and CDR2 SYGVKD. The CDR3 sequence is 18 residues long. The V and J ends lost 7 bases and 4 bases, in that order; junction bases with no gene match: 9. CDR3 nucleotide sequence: TGTGCCATCACCGGGGGACTAGCGGGAGGGCCTGGCACCGGGGAGCTGTTTTTT. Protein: CAITGGLAGGPGTGELFF.

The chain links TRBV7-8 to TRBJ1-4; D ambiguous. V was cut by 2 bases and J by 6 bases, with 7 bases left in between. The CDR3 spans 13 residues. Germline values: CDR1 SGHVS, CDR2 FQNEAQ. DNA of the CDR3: TGTGCCAGCAGCTTAACTAGGGATGAAAAACTGTTTTTT. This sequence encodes CASSLTRDEKLFF.

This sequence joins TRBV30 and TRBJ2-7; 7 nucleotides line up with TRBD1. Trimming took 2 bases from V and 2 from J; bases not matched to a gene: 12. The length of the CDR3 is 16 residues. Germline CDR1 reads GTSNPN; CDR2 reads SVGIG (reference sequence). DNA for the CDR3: TGTGCCTGGAGTACCTCGTCCCGGGACAGCCCCTACGAGCAGTACTTC. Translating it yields CAWSTSSRDSPYEQYF.

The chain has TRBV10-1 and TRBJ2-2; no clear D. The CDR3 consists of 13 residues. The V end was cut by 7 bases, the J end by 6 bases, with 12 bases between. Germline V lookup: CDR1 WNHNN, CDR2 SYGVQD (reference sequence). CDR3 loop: CASKASASGELFF. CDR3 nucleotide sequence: TGCGCCAGCAAAGCGAGCGCCTCCGGGGAGCTGTTTTTT.

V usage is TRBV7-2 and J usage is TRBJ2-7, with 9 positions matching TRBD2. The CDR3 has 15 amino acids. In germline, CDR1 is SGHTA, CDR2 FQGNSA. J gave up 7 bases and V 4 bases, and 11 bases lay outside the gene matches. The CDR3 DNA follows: TGTGCCAGCAGCTCTGACGGACTAGCGCTAAGGGAGCAGTACTTC. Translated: CASSSDGLALREQYF. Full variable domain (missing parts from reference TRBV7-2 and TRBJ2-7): GAGVSQSPSNKVTEKGKDVELRCDPISGHTALYWYRQSLGQGLEFLIYFQGNSAPDKSGLPSDRFSAERTGGSVSTLTIQRTQQEDSAVYLCASSSDGLALREQYFGPGTRLTVT.